This TCR beta chain emerged from a study of radiotherapy plus CTLA-4 blockade in lung cancer. People whose metastatic non-small-cell lung cancer was chemo-refractory got focal radiation along with CTLA-4 blockade by ipilimumab. Germline CDR1 and CDR2: SGHNT and YENEEA. The CDR3 contains 17 residues. The trim removed 2 bases at V and 5 bases at J, leaving 7 bases unmatched. This table comes from immunoSEQ multiplex PCR, and its TCRdb copy is limited to in-frame clones, with some not included. In the table there are tens of thousands of clones, 60% to 75% of which are singletons. The sample in question was peripheral blood, obtained from a patient treated with radiotherapy plus ipilimumab. This TCR derives from a human donor with non-small cell lung cancer who had stable disease on radiotherapy plus ipilimumab. The chain couples TRBV11-3 to TRBJ2-5, with TRBD2 matching 14 bases. The CDR3 spells CASSLRLAGGPRETQYF. DNA for the CDR3: TGTGCCAGCAGCTTAAGACTAGCGGGAGGGCCAAGGGAGACCCAGTACTTC.